This TCR beta chain derives from a study of cytomegalovirus exposure and HLA in healthy donors. Researchers ran the PCR with 60 Vbeta and 13 Jbeta primers. Some clones are missing from TCRdb's copy, which holds only in-frame ones; the method was immunoSEQ multiplex PCR. The repertoire holds over 95,000 clones, with about three quarters as singletons. Germline loops: CDR1 SGHNT, CDR2 YYREEE (reference sequence). V gave up 2 bases and J gave up 6 bases, with 9 bases separating them. This CDR3 spans 13 amino acids. Sequencing used PBMCs. The rearrangement links TRBV5-4 to TRBJ2-1, with D possibly being TRBD2 (5 bases). The receptor was isolated from a woman between 40 and 55 years old in good health and CMV-seropositive. In nucleotides, the CDR3 is TGTGCCAGCAGCTTAGCGGCTAGCAATGAGCAGTTCTTC. This translates into CASSLAASNEQFF.